This TCR beta chain was found in a study of PD-L1 blockade in urothelial cancer. In the study overall: Within tumor samples, the median T cell count was approximately 1,400 cells. Study-wide results and caveats: By 3 weeks, tumor-associated blood clones had expanded more in durable-benefit patients.

With regard to this clone: No antigen is known for it.

V trimming: 2 bases; J trimming: 9 bases; junction bases outside the gene matches: 9. CDR1 and CDR2 (germline): MDHEN, SYDVKM. The CDR3 contains 14 residues. Spiking of synthetic TCR analog templates was performed in each PCR. Profiled with immunoSEQ multiplex PCR; TCRdb holds only in-frame clones, not every one. The sample has fewer than 45,000 clones, roughly a third seen once. The TCR sequence derives from a man aged 55-75 years with urothelial cancer. Sequencing was performed on tumor tissue, taken before atezolizumab (anti-PD-L1) treatment. This sequence joins TRBV28 and TRBJ1-1; 7 bases line up with TRBD1. This CDR3 reads CASSLGQGVRKAFF. CDR3 nucleotide sequence: TGTGCCAGCAGTTTAGGGCAGGGGGTGAGGAAAGCTTTCTTT.